These T cell receptor beta chains were read from a single sample in a study of cytomegalovirus exposure and HLA in healthy donors. TCRdb keeps only in-frame clones here, not all; method: immunoSEQ multiplex PCR. This sample yields about 130,000 clones, of which around 85% are seen a single time; under 2% belongs to the top ten. Sequencing input: PBMCs. These receptor sequences come from a boy aged 5 to 17 in good health and CMV-seronegative. The CDR3 runs from the conserved cysteine through the conserved F or W. The D gene is left open where the match is weak. Rows give clone size only sometimes, using once, few, many, or a class for an expanded clone.

size,J,D,V,DNA,CDR3
.,TRBJ1-3,.,TRBV5-6,TGTGCCAGCAGCTTGGGACAGATCTCTGGAAACACCATATATTTT,CASSLGQISGNTIYF
few,TRBJ1-1,.,TRBV30,TGTGCCTGGAGTGTACCTGGGCCGGATGCTTTCTTT,CAWSVPGPDAFF
.,TRBJ2-7,TRBD2,TRBV14,TGTGCCAGCAGCCGCCTAGCGGGAGGAGGGTACGAGCAGTACTTC,CASSRLAGGGYEQYF
.,TRBJ2-6,.,TRBV10-1,TGCGCCAGCAACGCATATAGGACGGACTACTCTGGGGCCAACGTCCTGACTTTC,CASNAYRTDYSGANVLTF
.,TRBJ2-1,TRBD1,TRBV5-6,TGTGCCAGCAGCTTGGTTATGGCAGGGGGTCACAATGAGCAGTTCTTC,CASSLVMAGGHNEQFF
.,TRBJ2-7,TRBD1,TRBV30,TGTGCCTGGAGAGAGACCGGGACAGGGGAATACGAGCAGTACTTC,CAWRETGTGEYEQYF
.,TRBJ1-5,.,TRBV30,TGTGCCTGGTTTCTCGCGCGCAAGATAAGCAATCAGCCCCAGCATTTT,CAWFLARKISNQPQHF
.,TRBJ1-2,.,TRBV6-1,TGTGCCAGCACCGAGGGGGTTAACTATGGCTACCCCTTC,CASTEGVNYGYPF
.,TRBJ2-2,.,TRBV7-3,TGTGCCAGCAGCCTAACGGACAGCGGGGAGCTGTTTTTT,CASSLTDSGELFF
.,TRBJ2-5,.,TRBV14,TGTGCCAGCAGCCACAAGACCCAGTACTTC,CASSHKTQYF
.,TRBJ2-7,.,TRBV6-1,TGTGCCACCGACAGCTCCTACGAGCAGTACTTC,CATDSSYEQYF
.,TRBJ1-1,.,TRBV19,TGTGCCAGTAGTATAGATCAGTTAGGGAGGGGTTCGGGCACTGAAGCTTTCTTT,CASSIDQLGRGSGTEAFF
.,TRBJ2-7,TRBD2,TRBV9,TGTGCCAGCAGCGTAGAAGGGGGACTAGCGGCCTACGAGCAGTACTTC,CASSVEGGLAAYEQYF
.,TRBJ1-2,TRBD1,TRBV15,TGTGCCACCAGCAGAGATGACATGACTACCGGGACAGCGGAATATGGCTACACCTTC,CATSRDDMTTGTAEYGYTF
.,TRBJ2-1,.,TRBV7-3,TGTGCCAGCAGCTTCAGGGGCAATGAGCAGTTCTTC,CASSFRGNEQFF
once,TRBJ1-4,TRBD1,TRBV30,TGTGCCGGCAAGACAGGGAAAAATGAAAAACTGTTTTTT,CAGKTGKNEKLFF
once,TRBJ2-1,.,TRBV4-2,TGTGCCAGCAGCCCCCCGGCGGAGGGCGAGCAGTTCTTC,CASSPPAEGEQFF
.,TRBJ1-1,.,TRBV7-9,TGTGCCAGCCATCCGGGGTCCCCAATGAACACTGAAGCTTTCTTT,CASHPGSPMNTEAFF
once,TRBJ1-2,.,TRBV4-3,TGCGCCAGCAGCCCACAGTCATTTTATGGCTACACCTTC,CASSPQSFYGYTF
.,TRBJ2-2,.,TRBV6-6,TGTGCCAGCAGTTCCTGGGACATTATGACCGGGGAGCTGTTTTTT,CASSSWDIMTGELFF
.,TRBJ2-1,.,TRBV6-6,TGTGCCAGCAGCCCGGTCCAGGGCAATGAGCAGTTCTTC,CASSPVQGNEQFF
.,TRBJ1-4,.,TRBV6-1,TGTGCCAGCAGTGACCCGGTTGGAGGACGTAATGAAAAACTGTTTTTT,CASSDPVGGRNEKLFF
.,TRBJ1-2,.,TRBV5-4,TGTGCCAGCAGCTTTGCAGGGGACGGCTACACCTTC,CASSFAGDGYTF
.,TRBJ2-3,.,TRBV5-4,TGTGCCAGCAGCTTGGATCAGTCAGATACGCAGTATTTT,CASSLDQSDTQYF
once,TRBJ2-7,.,TRBV5-8,TGTGCCAGCAGCTTGGCCGTCGAGCAGTACTTC,CASSLAVEQYF
.,TRBJ2-2,.,TRBV7-6,TGTGCCAGCAGCTTAGAGAGGGGGGAGCTGTTTTTT,CASSLERGELFF
few,TRBJ1-2,.,TRBV7-9,TGTGCCAGCAGCTTAGACGGGATCAGCTACACCTTC,CASSLDGISYTF
.,TRBJ1-2,TRBD1,TRBV18,TGTGCCAGCACGTCTGAAGCAGGGACAGGGAAGACTCATGGCTACACCTTC,CASTSEAGTGKTHGYTF
.,TRBJ1-4,TRBD1,TRBV5-4,TGTGCCAGCAGCTCGGGACAGTATAATGAAAAACTGTTTTTT,CASSSGQYNEKLFF
.,TRBJ2-1,.,TRBV14,TGTGCCAGCAGCCAAGATCGAATAGCCAAGTTCTTC,CASSQDRIAKFF
.,TRBJ2-1,TRBD1,TRBV15,TGTGCCACCAGCTTAGACAGGGGGCTAGGGAATGAGCAGTTCTTC,CATSLDRGLGNEQFF
.,TRBJ2-1,TRBD2,TRBV7-6,TGTGCCAGCAGCTTACTAGCGGTACTATACAATGAGCAGTTCTTC,CASSLLAVLYNEQFF
.,TRBJ2-3,TRBD1,TRBV4-3,TGCGCCAGCAGCCAAGTTTCCGGGACAGCAAAAGATACGCAGTATTTT,CASSQVSGTAKDTQYF
once,TRBJ2-7,.,TRBV4-1,TGCGCCAGCAGCCAAGATCGGACTTCCTTCAGCTACGAGCAGTACTTC,CASSQDRTSFSYEQYF
once,TRBJ2-5,TRBD2,TRBV11-2,TGTGCCAGCAGCTTAGAGATGGCGGGAGGGTACGAGACCCAGTACTTC,CASSLEMAGGYETQYF
.,TRBJ1-2,.,TRBV5-4,TGTGCCAGCAGCCAAACGGGGAACTATGGCTACACCTTC,CASSQTGNYGYTF
once,TRBJ1-5,TRBD1,TRBV6-1,TGTGCCAGCAGCCAGGGACAGAGTCAGCCCCAGCATTTT,CASSQGQSQPQHF
.,TRBJ1-4,TRBD1,TRBV6-1,TGTGCCAGCAGTGCCGTCCGGGACAGGGGGTATGAAAAACTGTTTTTT,CASSAVRDRGYEKLFF
.,TRBJ2-2,.,TRBV4-1,TGCGCCAGCAGCCTATGGGCCGGGGCCGGGGAGCTGTTTTTT,CASSLWAGAGELFF
.,TRBJ2-7,.,TRBV5-1,TGCGCCAGTCGCCGCGACTCCTACGAGCAGTACTTC,CASRRDSYEQYF
.,TRBJ2-1,TRBD2,TRBV9,TGTGCCAGCAGCGTAGCCGGGGGGGCGTATGAGCAGTTCTTC,CASSVAGGAYEQFF
.,TRBJ2-1,.,TRBV7-8,TGTGCCAGCAGCTTAGCCTACGAACCCTACAATGAGCAGTTCTTC,CASSLAYEPYNEQFF
.,TRBJ1-2,.,TRBV27,TGTGCCAGCAGTAACGGCCAGGCAGGTGCCTATGGCTACACCTTC,CASSNGQAGAYGYTF
.,TRBJ1-1,.,TRBV19,TGTGCCACCAAAAGAGGGCAGAACACTGAAGCTTTCTTT,CATKRGQNTEAFF
.,TRBJ2-7,TRBD2,TRBV6-5,TGTGCCAGCTCGCCAGCGGGAGTCTCCTACGAGCAGTACTTC,CASSPAGVSYEQYF
.,TRBJ1-3,.,TRBV5-1,TGCGCCAGCAGCCTGGAAGGCGCCAAACAGAGACCCTACTCTGGAAACACCATATATTTT,CASSLEGAKQRPYSGNTIYF
.,TRBJ1-1,.,TRBV25-1,TGTGCCAGCAGTGACTCAACAGGCTTTGCTTTCATGAACACTGAAGCTTTCTTT,CASSDSTGFAFMNTEAFF
.,TRBJ1-5,TRBD1,TRBV27,TGTGCCAGCAGTCCAGGGGGCTTTCAGCCCCAGCATTTT,CASSPGGFQPQHF
.,TRBJ2-1,TRBD2,TRBV7-9,TGTGCCAGCAGCTTACAAGGACTAGCGGGTTACAATGAGCAGTTCTTC,CASSLQGLAGYNEQFF
.,TRBJ2-1,TRBD2,TRBV4-2,TGTGCCAGCAGGTCAGTCCCTAGCGGGGATGGTTATGAGCAGTTCTTC,CASRSVPSGDGYEQFF
few,TRBJ2-7,.,TRBV7-8,TGTGCCAGCAGCTTAAATCCCGGCAGGGCCCGCGAGCAGTACTTC,CASSLNPGRAREQYF
.,TRBJ1-1,.,TRBV7-9,TGTGCCAGCAGCTTAGAACCCAGAATCATGAACACTGAAGCTTTCTTT,CASSLEPRIMNTEAFF
few,TRBJ1-1,TRBD1,TRBV6-6,TGTGCCAGCAAGGGGGCCCAGGGAGCGGAAGCTTTCTTT,CASKGAQGAEAFF
.,TRBJ2-3,.,TRBV4-2,TGTGCCAGCAGCGCCCGCGGGGGCGCCACAGATACGCAGTATTTT,CASSARGGATDTQYF
once,TRBJ2-7,TRBD1,TRBV14,TGTGCCAGCAGCCTCGGGACAGGGGGTCACTACGAGCAGTACTTC,CASSLGTGGHYEQYF
few,TRBJ1-2,.,TRBV5-6,TGTGCCAGCAGCCACAGGATAGCTAACTATGGCTACACCTTC,CASSHRIANYGYTF
.,TRBJ1-3,TRBD1,TRBV27,TGTGCCAGCAGTATGACAGGGTTTGGTCGGAACACCATATATTTT,CASSMTGFGRNTIYF
.,TRBJ1-5,TRBD1,TRBV5-1,TGCGCCAGCAGCTTGGTCTTAGGGGACAGGGGCGCTAACTATAGCAATCAGCCCCAGCATTTT,CASSLVLGDRGANYSNQPQHF
.,TRBJ2-1,.,TRBV4-3,TGCGCCAGCAGCCACATGGGACTAGTGACAGGGAATGAGCAGTTCTTC,CASSHMGLVTGNEQFF
.,TRBJ1-4,TRBD1,TRBV7-9,TGTGCCAGCAGCCCTAAGACTGGACAGGGGCGTCGAACTAATGAAAAACTGTTTTTT,CASSPKTGQGRRTNEKLFF